The clone carrying this T cell receptor (beta chain) has a handful of counts. The antigen is undetermined. This CDR3 has 14 amino acids. V was cut by 1 base and J by 6 bases, with 9 bases left in between. Germline V gene lookup returns CDR1 SGHTA and CDR2 FQGNSA. The sample originates from a study of response to subunit inactivated influenza vaccine. One entry per CDR3 protein, called by TCRdb with MiXCR from the RT-PCR reads. The sample shows hundreds of thousands of distinct CDR3 sequences, less than 15% of them seen only once. Findings and limits, study-wide: Authors suggested that a seasonal influenza vaccination recruits few new T cells each time.

V and J are TRBV7-2 and TRBJ2-2; D gene unclear. The clonotype was recovered from a man aged 50-60 years who received an inactivated influenza vaccine. Material: PBMCs from blood, obtained 14 to 15 days before vaccination. The CDR3 reads CASSLVLFAGELFF. The DNA of the CDR3 is TGTGCCAGCAGCTTAGTCCTGTTTGCCGGGGAGCTGTTTTTT.